This note documents a single T cell receptor beta chain sequence. The target antigen is unknown. Patients with autoimmune history or systemic immunosuppression were excluded. Sampled blood was obtained at baseline, cycle 4 day 1, and cycle 7 day 1. Profiling relied on immunoSEQ multiplex PCR, and the TCRdb table lists in-frame clones only, not all of them. Of approximately 61,000 clones in the sample, around 90% are singletons; the top ten hold around 2%. Trimming left V 5 bases short and J 3 bases short, with 14 bases between. The germline gives CDR1 SGHTA, CDR2 FQGNSA. CDR3 length: 14 residues. This specimen comes from a study of OX40 agonist ivuxolimab in advanced cancers. The study, taken as a whole, reports: The mean number of expanded clones was higher in CD8+ T cells than in CD4+. Researchers did not determine the expanded peripheral T cells' antigen specificity.

The chain has TRBV7-2 and TRBJ2-7, with D maybe TRBD1 (6 bases). This receptor was identified in an adult with an advanced solid tumor such as melanoma, head and neck, liver or kidney cancer. The sequenced sample was CD4+ or CD8+ T cells sorted from blood, obtained in a trial of the OX40 agonist ivuxolimab. CDR3 sequence: CASSPSTGIYEQYF. In nucleotides, the CDR3 is TGTGCCAGCAGCCCATCGACAGGTATCTACGAGCAGTACTTC.